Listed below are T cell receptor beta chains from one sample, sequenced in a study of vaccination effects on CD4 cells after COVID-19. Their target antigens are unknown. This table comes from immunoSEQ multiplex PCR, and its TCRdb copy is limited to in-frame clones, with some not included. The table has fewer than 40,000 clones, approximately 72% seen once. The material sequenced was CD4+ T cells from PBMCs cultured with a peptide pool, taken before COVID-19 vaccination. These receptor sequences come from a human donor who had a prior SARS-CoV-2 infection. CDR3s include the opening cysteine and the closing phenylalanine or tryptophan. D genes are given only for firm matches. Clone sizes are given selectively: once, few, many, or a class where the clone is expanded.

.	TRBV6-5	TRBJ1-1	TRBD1	TGTGCCAGCAGTTCCCTGAGGACAGGGAAAGAAGCTTTCTTT	CASSSLRTGKEAFF
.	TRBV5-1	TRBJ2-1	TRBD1	TGCGCCAGCAGCGGGCAGGGGGCCGGTTACAATGAGCAGTTCTTC	CASSGQGAGYNEQFF
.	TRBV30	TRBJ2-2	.	TGTGCCAGAAGACAGGCCGCCGGGGAGCTGTTTTTT	CARRQAAGELFF
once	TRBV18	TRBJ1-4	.	TGTGCCAGCTCACCAGTGGGATCCGGCACTAATGAAAAACTGTTTTTT	CASSPVGSGTNEKLFF
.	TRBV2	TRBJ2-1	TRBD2	TGTGCCAGCAGTGCAGGCCTAGCGGGGGGCTCCTACAATGAGCAGTTCTTC	CASSAGLAGGSYNEQFF
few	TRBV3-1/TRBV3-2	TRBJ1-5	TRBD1	TGTGCCAGCAGCCCCCAAATCGGGACAGGGGGGGCCCAGCATTTT	CASSPQIGTGGAQHF
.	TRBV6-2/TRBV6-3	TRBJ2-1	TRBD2	TGTGCCAGCAGTGCCCATGGACTAGCGGCTCACAATGAGCAGTTCTTC	CASSAHGLAAHNEQFF
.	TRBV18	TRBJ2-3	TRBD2	TGTGCCAGCTCACCGACGACTAGCGGAAGCACAGATACGCAGTATTTT	CASSPTTSGSTDTQYF
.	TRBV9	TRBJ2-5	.	TGTGCCAGCAGCGTATTTTCTAGCGCCATACCCCGGGGGACCCAGTACTTC	CASSVFSSAIPRGTQYF
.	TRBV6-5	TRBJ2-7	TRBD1	TGTGCCAGCGGGGACAGGGGGATCTACGAGCAGTACTTC	CASGDRGIYEQYF
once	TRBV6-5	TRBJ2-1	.	TGTGCCAGCAGGGGTTACGGGCAGGGCAACAATGAGCAGTTCTTC	CASRGYGQGNNEQFF
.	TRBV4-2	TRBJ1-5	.	TGTGCCAGCAGCCAAGATCCGCAAGGGTACGGTCAGCCCCAGCATTTT	CASSQDPQGYGQPQHF
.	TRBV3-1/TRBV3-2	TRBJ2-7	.	TGTGCCAGCAGCGACCCGGGCAGCGGACCCTCCTACGAGCAGTACTTC	CASSDPGSGPSYEQYF
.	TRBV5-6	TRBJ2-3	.	TGTGCCAGCAGCTTAGTATGGAGCACAGATACGCAGTATTTT	CASSLVWSTDTQYF
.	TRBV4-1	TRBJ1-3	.	TGCGCCAGCAGCCAAGGAATTGGACTTACCTCTGGAAACACCATATATTTT	CASSQGIGLTSGNTIYF
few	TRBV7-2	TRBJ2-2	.	TGTGCCAGCAGCTGGGACACCGGGGAGCTGTTTTTT	CASSWDTGELFF
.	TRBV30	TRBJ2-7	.	TGTGCCTGGGAGGGGGAGGGAATTGGTCCCCGAAATCGTTACGAGCAGTACTTC	CAWEGEGIGPRNRYEQYF
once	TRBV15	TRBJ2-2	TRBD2	TGTGCCACCAGCACCGGACTAGCGGGAGTCTCCGGGGAGCTGTTTTTT	CATSTGLAGVSGELFF
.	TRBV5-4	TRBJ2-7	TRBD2	TGTGCCAGCAGCAAATCTAGCGGGGGGACCTACGAGCAGTACTTC	CASSKSSGGTYEQYF
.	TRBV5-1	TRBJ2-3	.	TGCGCCAGCAGCTTGGGGGTACACGATACGCAGTATTTT	CASSLGVHDTQYF
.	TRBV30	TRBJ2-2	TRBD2	TGTGCCTGGAGTCATGGCGGGGGAGTAGCTGGGGAGCTGTTTTTT	CAWSHGGGVAGELFF
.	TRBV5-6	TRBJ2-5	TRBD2	TGTGCCAGCAGCTTGCAAGCGGGAGCTGAGACCCAGTACTTC	CASSLQAGAETQYF
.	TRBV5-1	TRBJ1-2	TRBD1	TGCGCCAGCAGCTTGGCTTCCTGGACAGGGACCTATGGCTACACCTTC	CASSLASWTGTYGYTF
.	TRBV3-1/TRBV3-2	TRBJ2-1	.	TGTGCCAGCAGCCAATTCATCGGTAATGAGCAGTTCTTC	CASSQFIGNEQFF
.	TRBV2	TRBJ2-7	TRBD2	TGTGCCAGCGGCCGAGAGGGGCGGGGGGGCGGAGGCGAGCAGTACTTC	CASGREGRGGGGEQYF
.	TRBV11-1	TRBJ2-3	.	TGTGCCAGCAGCTTAGTTCCTAGCACAGATACGCAGTATTTT	CASSLVPSTDTQYF
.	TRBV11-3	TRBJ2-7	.	TGTGCCAGCAGCTTCAGCTTGGGCGAGCAGTACTTC	CASSFSLGEQYF
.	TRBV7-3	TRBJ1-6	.	TGTGCCAGCAGCTTACTAGGGAACAATTCACCCCTCCACTTT	CASSLLGNNSPLHF
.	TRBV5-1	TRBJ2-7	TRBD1	TGCGCCAGCAGCCGGGGGGACAGGGGCCCCCCCGAGCAGTACTTC	CASSRGDRGPPEQYF
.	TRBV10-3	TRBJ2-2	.	TGTGCCATCAGTGAGTCTGGGCGGGAAGCCGGGGAGCTGTTTTTT	CAISESGREAGELFF
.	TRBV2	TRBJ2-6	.	TGTGCCAGCAACGGAGGGATGGGGGGAAGATCTGGGGCCAACGTCCTGACTTTC	CASNGGMGGRSGANVLTF
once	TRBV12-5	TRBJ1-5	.	TGTGCTAGTGGACACTCAGGGCTCCAGCATTTT	CASGHSGLQHF
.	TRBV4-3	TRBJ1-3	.	TGCGCCAGCAGCCAAGATTGGGCATACGGAAACACCATATATTTT	CASSQDWAYGNTIYF
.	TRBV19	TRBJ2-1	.	TGTGCCTCCCGACTGGCAGGGGGGGCGAATGAGCAGTTCTTC	CASRLAGGANEQFF
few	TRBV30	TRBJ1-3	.	TGTGCCTGGAGAGGCAGCCCTGGAAACACCATATATTTT	CAWRGSPGNTIYF
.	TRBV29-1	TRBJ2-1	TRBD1	TGCAGCGTTATAAAGGGGGCGGTCTACAATGAGCAGTTCTTC	CSVIKGAVYNEQFF
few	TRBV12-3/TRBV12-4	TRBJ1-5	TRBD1	TGTGCCAGCACCGACAGGGGGCTACAGCCCCAGCATTTT	CASTDRGLQPQHF
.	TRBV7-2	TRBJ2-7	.	TGTGCCAGCAGCTTAGCGCCCGACAGGGAGCAGTACTTC	CASSLAPDREQYF
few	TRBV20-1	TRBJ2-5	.	TGCAGGGTAGGAGTGTCTGAGACCCAGTACTTC	CRVGVSETQYF
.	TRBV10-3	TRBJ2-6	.	TGTGCCATCAGTGCGGTTGGGAGCTTAAGAAACTCTGGGGCCAACGTCCTGACTTTC	CAISAVGSLRNSGANVLTF
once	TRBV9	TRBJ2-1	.	TGTGCCAGCAGCGTAGACCCAGGGGGCGGTAGCGGGGATTACAATGAGCAGTTCTTC	CASSVDPGGGSGDYNEQFF
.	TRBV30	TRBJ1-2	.	TGTGCCTGGAACCTGGGAGGTTTATCTAACTATGGCTACACCTTC	CAWNLGGLSNYGYTF
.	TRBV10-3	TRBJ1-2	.	TGTGCCATCAGTGAGTCGTGGGGGGCCCCCATGGGCTACACCTTC	CAISESWGAPMGYTF